This T cell receptor (beta chain) is from a study of blood T cells in healthy people across ages. Using a J-beta primer mix together with a sample-barcoded 5' primer, a second PCR was run for roughly 6 to 12 cycles. TCRdb re-called the 5' RACE reads through MiXCR, storing one row per CDR3 protein. The repertoire holds about 1.6 million distinct CDR3 sequences, with 30% to 35% as singletons. Donors were systemically healthy Caucasian individuals from Russia aged roughly 6 to 95 years. Germline V gene sequence: CDR1 GTSNPN, CDR2 SVGIG (reference sequence). The J segment lost 8 bases and the V segment lost 1 base, leaving 11 bases of the junction unmatched. This CDR3 is built from 15 residues. About this clonotype: As yet, its antigen is unknown.

Study-wide points: Strong correlation existed between TCR beta diversity and naive T cell percentage.

The TCR sequence derives from a woman in her 30s in good health. This chain links TRBV30 with TRBJ2-1; 7 bases line up with TRBD1. Source material: blood. This CDR3 reads CAWSGTGATEDEQFF. The CDR3 region has the DNA TGTGCCTGGAGTGGAACAGGGGCCACAGAGGATGAGCAGTTCTTC. The full variable domain, with the rest looked up from reference TRBV30 and TRBJ2-1, is SQTIHQWPATLVQPVGSPLSLECTVEGTSNPNLYWYRQAAGRGLQLLFYSVGIGQISSEVPQNLSASRPQDRQFILSSKKLLLSDSGFYLCAWSGTGATEDEQFFGPGTRLTVL.